These 24 T cell receptor beta chains share one sample of origin, sequenced in a study of cytomegalovirus exposure and HLA in healthy donors. The PCR made use of 60 Vbeta and 13 Jbeta primers. Using immunoSEQ multiplex PCR, the repertoire was profiled, and TCRdb retains in-frame clones only, with some absent. This sample's clone table lists 95,000 to 150,000 clones. The sequenced sample consisted of PBMCs. These receptors originate from a man aged 18 to 30 in good health and CMV-seronegative.

The rearrangement uses TRBV15 and TRBJ2-2; 11 positions agree with TRBD2. V was pared by 3 bases and J by 6 bases, with 12 bases of the junction left unmatched. Germline V gives CDR1 LNHNV, CDR2 YYDKDF (reference sequence). This CDR3 spans 18 amino acids. CDR3 nucleotide sequence: TGTGCCACCAGCAGGGATCATATGACTAGCGGGACCCCCGGGGAGCTGTTTTTT. This sequence encodes CATSRDHMTSGTPGELFF.

V and J are TRBV9 and TRBJ2-5, with 10 bases identical to TRBD2. This CDR3 is 18 amino acids long. Unmatched junction bases numbered 10, after V lost 0 bases and J lost 2 bases. CDR1 is SGDLS and CDR2 is YYNGEE in the germline V gene. The CDR3 DNA reads as TGTGCCAGCAGCGTAGCTTGGGCTAGCGGGAGTGCGCAAGAGACCCAGTACTTC. Protein sequence: CASSVAWASGSAQETQYF.

The rearrangement uses TRBV27 and TRBJ2-7, with D possibly matching TRBD1 (6 bases). The germline V gene has CDR1 MNHEY and CDR2 SMNVEV (reference sequence). This CDR3 contains 13 residues. With 6 bases removed from V and 2 bases from J, the gap between germline ends came to 11 bases. CDR3 sequence (DNA): TGTGCCAGCAGCCACAGGGATACCTACGAGCAGTACTTC. Residues: CASSHRDTYEQYF.

This rearrangement joins TRBV2 to TRBJ1-1; 8 bases match TRBD1. Germline V gives CDR1 SNHLY, CDR2 FYNNEI. This CDR3 is built from 13 residues. Trimming cost V 7 bases and J 1 base; bases outside gene matches: 2. The CDR3 reads CASKGQGNTEAFF. CDR3 DNA: TGTGCCAGCAAAGGACAGGGGAACACTGAAGCTTTCTTT.

The V call is TRBV12-2, the J call TRBJ2-5; the table calls TRBD2, which could not be checked here. TRBV12-2 has pseudogene status. The CDR3 has 16 amino acids. CDR3 nucleotide sequence: TGTGCAAGTCGCTTATTACTAGCGGGGCGACAAGAGACCCAGTACTTC. It specifies CASRLLLAGRQETQYF.

The chain is built from TRBV30 and TRBJ2-3; 11 nucleotides align to TRBD1. The V gene's germline CDR1 is GTSNPN and CDR2 SVGIG (reference sequence). The junction had 4 bases not matched to a gene; V was cut back by 1 base and J by 4 bases. The CDR3 is made up of 15 amino acids. The CDR3 is CAWSGTGGRADTQYF. The CDR3 DNA reads TGTGCCTGGAGTGGGACAGGGGGCCGGGCAGATACGCAGTATTTT. Supplemented by reference TRBV30 and TRBJ2-3, the full variable domain reads SQTIHQWPATLVQPVGSPLSLECTVEGTSNPNLYWYRQAAGRGLQLLFYSVGIGQISSEVPQNLSASRPQDRQFILSSKKLLLSDSGFYLCAWSGTGGRADTQYFGPGTRLTVL.

This chain connects TRBV2 to TRBJ2-5, with TRBD2 matching over 9 bases. With the DNA end fitting TRBJ2-7 better, the J assignment may be wrong. The CDR3 is made up of 14 amino acids. Germline-derived CDR1 and CDR2 are SNHLY and FYNNEI. The CDR3 nucleotides read TGTGCCAGCAGTGGTCTAGCGGGGACCTACGAGCAGTACTTC. It yields the protein CASSGLAGTYEQYF.

The V and J genes are TRBV19 and TRBJ2-7, with TRBD1 matching 8 bases. There are 15 residues in the CDR3. V was clipped by 5 bases and J by 3 bases; unmatched bases: 9. The V gene's germline CDR1 is LNHDA and CDR2 SQIVND (reference sequence). The CDR3 loop reads CASSSPRTGFYEQYF. In DNA, the CDR3 is TGTGCCAGTAGTTCTCCGAGGACAGGGTTCTACGAGCAGTACTTC.

The rearrangement links TRBV5-1 to TRBJ2-7; D call uncertain. Germline V CDR1 and CDR2: SGHRS, YFSETQ. The V end was cut by 0 bases, the J end by 5 bases, with 3 bases between. This CDR3 has 11 residues. The DNA for the CDR3 is TGCGCCAGCAGCTTGGCGGACGAGCAGTACTTC. As protein: CASSLADEQYF.

CDR3 DNA: TGTGCCACCTACACACCCGTCTTGGCGGAAACATACTACGAGCAGTACTTC. Protein product: CATYTPVLAETYYEQYF. The chain links TRBV2 to TRBJ2-7; unclear D gene. CDR3 length: 17 residues. Germline values: CDR1 SNHLY, CDR2 FYNNEI. V was shortened by 10 bases and J by 3 bases, with 28 bases between the two germline ends. The entire variable domain, with the rest obtained from reference TRBV2 and TRBJ2-7, is as follows: EPEVTQTPSHQVTQMGQEVILRCVPISNHLYFYWYRQILGQKVEFLVSFYNNEISEKSEIFDDQFSVERPDGSNFTLKIRSTKLEDSAMYFCATYTPVLAETYYEQYFGPGTRLTVT.

The chain is built from TRBV7-3 and TRBJ1-1, with TRBD1 matching 9 bases. Losses at the gene ends were 5 bases for V and 0 bases for J; bases not matched to a gene: 7. Germline lookup yields CDR1 SGHTA and CDR2 FQGTGA. This CDR3 region has 16 residues. The CDR3 DNA sequence: TGTGCCAGCAGCCCGTACCGGGACAGGGTGAACACTGAAGCTTTCTTT. Encoded protein: CASSPYRDRVNTEAFF.

The V call is TRBV5-4, the J call TRBJ1-1; D may be TRBD1 (5 bases). The CDR3 length is 16 residues. The germline gives CDR1 SGHNT, CDR2 YYREEE (reference sequence). The V end lost 6 bases, the J end lost 5 bases, and 23 bases lay between the germline ends. The CDR3 region has the DNA TGTGCCAGCACCTCGGGGGGGGATTATAGAGGGACTGAAGCTTTCTTT. It translates to CASTSGGDYRGTEAFF.

This chain uses TRBV28 with TRBJ2-7; weak D call: TRBD1 (6 bases). The CDR3 has 12 amino acids. Trimming left V 1 base short and J 7 bases short, with 8 bases between. CDR1 MDHEN and CDR2 SYDVKM come from the germline V gene. CDR3 amino acids: CASSLSGTEQYF. The DNA for the CDR3 is TGTGCCAGCAGTTTATCCGGGACAGAGCAGTACTTC.

This sequence joins TRBV9 and TRBJ2-1, with a tentative D call TRBD2 (6 bases). V was shortened by 0 bases and J by 5 bases, with 12 bases between the two germline ends. Germline assignment: CDR1 SGDLS and CDR2 YYNGEE. The CDR3 sequence is 15 residues long. The CDR3 here is CASSVAGERDNEQFF. In DNA form, the CDR3 reads TGTGCCAGCAGCGTAGCGGGAGAGAGGGACAATGAGCAGTTCTTC.

DNA for the CDR3: TGTGCCAGCAGCGCTGGGGGACTAGGATACGAGCAGTACTTC. Protein sequence: CASSAGGLGYEQYF. The chain is built from TRBV9 and TRBJ2-7, with 8 bases identical to TRBD2. The CDR3 totals 14 residues. CDR1 and CDR2 from the germline V gene are SGDLS and YYNGEE. Trimming took 3 bases from V and 4 from J; bases not matched to a gene: 6.

This rearrangement joins TRBV7-2 to TRBJ1-2; D unclear. V dropped 2 bases and J dropped 8 bases, with 9 bases sitting between them. Germline values: CDR1 SGHTA, CDR2 FQGNSA. The CDR3 spans 12 residues. The chain's CDR3 is CASSLTSNGYTF. In nucleotides, the CDR3 is TGTGCCAGCAGCTTAACATCCAACGGCTACACCTTC.

J is TRBJ2-5 and V is TRBV28; 8 bases line up with TRBD1. V dropped 6 bases and J dropped 5; count of bases not matched to a gene: 11. In germline, CDR1 is MDHEN, CDR2 SYDVKM. The CDR3 is 15 amino acids. The CDR3 reads CASRNRGSRLETQYF. CDR3 in DNA: TGTGCCAGCAGGAACAGGGGGAGTCGTCTGGAGACCCAGTACTTC. The full variable domain, completed using reference TRBV28 and TRBJ2-5, is DVKVTQSSRYLVKRTGEKVFLECVQDMDHENMFWYRQDPGLGLRLIYFSYDVKMKEKGDIPEGYSVSREKKERFSLILESASTNQTSMYLCASRNRGSRLETQYFGPGTRLLVL.

In the case of this clone: This sample includes further DNA sequences coding for the same CDR3. V gene TRBV27 combines with J gene TRBJ2-7, with 8 bases fitting TRBD1. Germline V gives CDR1 MNHEY, CDR2 SMNVEV (reference sequence). The V gene end was trimmed by 2 bases and the J gene end by 3 bases; junction bases not matched to a gene: 3. The CDR3 has 14 amino acids. CDR3 sequence: CASSLQGANYEQYF. As DNA, the CDR3 is TGTGCCAGCAGTTTACAGGGGGCCAACTACGAGCAGTACTTC.

This rearrangement joins TRBV7-9 to TRBJ2-1; TRBD1 might be the D (6 bases). Germline loops: CDR1 SEHNR, CDR2 FQNEAQ (reference sequence). The V and J ends lost 5 bases and 4 bases respectively, with 9 bases between them. The CDR3 has 13 amino acids. CDR3 sequence (DNA): TGTGCCAGCAGCCAGGGGATATACAATGAGCAGTTCTTC. Amino acid sequence: CASSQGIYNEQFF.

The rearrangement joins TRBV7-6 to TRBJ2-7, with 7 positions matching TRBD1. This CDR3 is built from 18 residues. The germline CDR1 and CDR2 sequences are SGHVS and FNYEAQ. Losses at the gene ends were 5 bases for V and 0 bases for J; bases not matched to a gene: 16. The CDR3 region is CASSPKLFGQESSYEQYF. The CDR3 region has the DNA TGTGCCAGCAGCCCCAAGCTGTTTGGACAGGAAAGCTCCTACGAGCAGTACTTC.

The rearrangement uses TRBV5-8 and TRBJ1-5; D gene unclear. The CDR3 length is 14 residues. The germline V gene has CDR1 SGHTS and CDR2 YDEGEE. Trimming shortened V by 6 bases and J by 1 base, and 11 bases separated the two germline ends. CDR3 region: CASTRRVSNQPQHF. DNA for the CDR3: TGTGCCAGCACCAGGAGGGTAAGCAATCAGCCCCAGCATTTT.

The chain is built from TRBV5-1 and TRBJ2-5; 7 nucleotides agree with TRBD2. CDR3 length: 15 amino acids. V lost 6 bases and J lost 3; bases outside the gene matches: 11. In germline, CDR1 is SGHRS, CDR2 YFSETQ. Here the CDR3 reads CASTEHGLDEETQYF. In nucleotides, the CDR3 is TGCGCCAGCACGGAGCACGGACTAGACGAAGAGACCCAGTACTTC.

V gene TRBV12-5 combines with J gene TRBJ2-1; 11 bases line up with TRBD2. Germline CDR1 is LGHNT and CDR2 is FRNRAP. The CDR3 spans 15 residues. With V trimmed by 6 bases and J by 7 bases, 8 bases remained unmatched. This CDR3 is CASGLSGRARNEQFF. DNA of the CDR3: TGTGCTAGTGGCCTTAGCGGGAGGGCCAGAAATGAGCAGTTCTTC.

V and J are TRBV11-2 and TRBJ2-1, with 10 bases aligning to TRBD1. This CDR3 has 16 amino acids. With 2 bases clipped from V and 4 bases from J, the junction kept 5 bases outside the gene matches. CDR1 and CDR2 from the germline V gene are SGHAT and FQNNGV. As DNA, the CDR3 is TGTGCCAGCAGCTTACAAGGACAGGGGGGATACAATGAGCAGTTCTTC. Encoded protein: CASSLQGQGGYNEQFF.